The entry that follows covers one TCR beta chain sequence. Its specificity is not known. In TCRdb, the reads were re-called with MiXCR into one record per CDR3 protein. The table has fewer than 550,000 distinct CDR3 sequences, around 27% seen once. The data are from a study of T cell repertoires in cytomegalovirus infection. Across the whole study: Carrying CMV and the relevant HLA type showed in public TCR beta signatures.

Study findings and constraints: Cumulative public TCR beta family frequency identified carriers of CMV plus the relevant HLA. What dominated the ex vivo response were HLA-C-restricted CMV-specific TCR beta clonotypes.

Germline V gene lookup returns CDR1 LNHDA and CDR2 SQIVND (reference sequence). The CDR3 totals 14 residues. Trimming removed 2 bases at V and 5 bases at J, with 12 bases between. The rearrangement links TRBV19 to TRBJ1-1; D gene ambiguous. The origin of this receptor is a human donor in good health (CMV status not recorded). Some clones in this sample may be carry-over from other donors' samples. Sequencing was done on a sample of PBMCs. The CDR3 DNA reads as TGTGCCAGTAGTATAACCGCTCGAGGGACTGAAGCTTTCTTT. Translation gives CASSITARGTEAFF. Full variable domain (remainder filled in from reference TRBV19 and TRBJ1-1): DGGITQSPKYLFRKEGQNVTLSCEQNLNHDAMYWYRQDPGQGLRLIYYSQIVNDFQKGDIAEGYSVSREKKESFPLTVTSAQKNPTAFYLCASSITARGTEAFFGQGTRLTVV.